The subject of this entry is one T cell receptor (beta chain). Its antigen specificity is not known. No much larger clone is present one base from it, and per-base qualities are unavailable. Genomic DNA was extracted with the QIAamp DNA kit from frozen aliquots of unsorted single-cell suspensions. The tumour samples consisted of surgically resected non-small cell lung cancer tissue. Tissues were received within 2 hours of resection and were immediately processed into single-cell suspensions. Tissue was mechanically dissociated and enzymatically digested with DNase I, collagenase I and hyaluronidase for around 27 minutes at 37 °C, then filtered and RBC-lysed. The data were obtained in a study of immune cell composition in non-small cell lung cancer (dated by TCRdb to about 2017). Broadly, across the study: Histologic subtype, mostly lung adenocarcinoma or squamous cell carcinoma, was determined with H&E together with p63, CK5, Napsin A and TTF-1 immunohistochemistry. TCR-beta sequencing from Adaptive Biotechnologies was done on 32 to 35 paired sets of NSCLC tumour and non-adjacent lung specimens and on around 27 tumour-only specimens. Several tumour specimens with TCR-beta data were of rare histological subtypes and were excluded from the subtype comparisons. Supplementary cohort #1, some 10 lung adenocarcinoma cases, had paired tumour/lung TCR-beta sequencing and TIL populations generated to assess tumour reactivity. Beyond this particular receptor, the publication reports: The reactivity cohort included only 10 or so cases, and whether tumour-reactive clones share sequences with the dominant in vivo tumour-associated clones was not shown. Tumour-associated clones >0.5% occurred in nearly half of NSCLC cases: around 32% of adenocarcinomas versus 75% of squamous carcinomas. No significant correlation was found between tumour TCR-beta clonality and smoking pack-years. Compared with lung adenocarcinoma tumours, lung squamous cell carcinoma showed significantly higher Top 10 clone scores and productive clonality. Across 10 adenocarcinoma cases, the maximal tumour-associated clone frequency showed a strong correlation with TIL tumour reactivity, but overall clonality showed no such correlation.

CDR1 and CDR2 are drawn from the germline V gene (reference sequence): SGHNT, YYREEE. Including the terminal cysteine and phenylalanine, the CDR3 comprises 12 residues. Just CDR3 DNA is preserved here, 36 bases in frame from base 1. Deletion took 4 bases off V and 3 bases off J, with a span of 2 bases between the germline ends. TCR-beta CDR3 regions were amplified from genomic DNA by a two-step multiplex PCR, with the second step adding Illumina-compatible adaptors. TCR-beta immunosequencing was carried out on an Illumina platform through the commercial immunoSEQ service. On the authors' methods: Repertoires were described by productive clonality and by Top 10 Clones, which is the percentage of T-cell templates coming from the ten most frequent sequences. Productive clonality ranged from 0 to 1, with 1 indicating a monoclonal population. Tumour-associated clones were defined as sequences comprising at least 0.1% of tumour T-cell templates but absent from matched non-adjacent lung, identified via log10 scatter plots. Student's t-tests were used for two-group comparisons, ANOVA was used for stages, and linear regression was used for relationships, with analyses conducted in GraphPad Prism7 and R. TCRdb holds this immuneACCESS table with in-frame rearrangements only. Some clones are missing; in checked studies, unresolved V genes explain under half, and the rest has no known cause. From that table come the V and J calls and clone size; the DNA was used to work out D and trimming. Here the sample has around 9,700 clones; about two thirds occur a single time. The ten largest clonotypes hold about 9% of the sample.

The rearranged segments are TRBV5-4 and TRBJ1-6; the D gene remains uncertain. The clonotype originates from a human donor with non-small cell lung cancer. Sequencing was performed on lung tumor tissue. CDR3 loop: CASSNYNSPLHF. The nucleotides read TGTGCCAGCAGCAACTATAATTCACCCCTCCACTTT. The variable domain in full, with residues beyond the CDR3 obtained from the reference TRBV5-4 and TRBJ1-6 genes, is ETGVTQSPTHLIKTRGQQVTLRCSSQSGHNTVSWYQQALGQGPQFIFQYYREEENGRGNFPPRFSGLQFPNYSSELNVNALELDDSALYLCASSNYNSPLHFGNGTRLTVT.